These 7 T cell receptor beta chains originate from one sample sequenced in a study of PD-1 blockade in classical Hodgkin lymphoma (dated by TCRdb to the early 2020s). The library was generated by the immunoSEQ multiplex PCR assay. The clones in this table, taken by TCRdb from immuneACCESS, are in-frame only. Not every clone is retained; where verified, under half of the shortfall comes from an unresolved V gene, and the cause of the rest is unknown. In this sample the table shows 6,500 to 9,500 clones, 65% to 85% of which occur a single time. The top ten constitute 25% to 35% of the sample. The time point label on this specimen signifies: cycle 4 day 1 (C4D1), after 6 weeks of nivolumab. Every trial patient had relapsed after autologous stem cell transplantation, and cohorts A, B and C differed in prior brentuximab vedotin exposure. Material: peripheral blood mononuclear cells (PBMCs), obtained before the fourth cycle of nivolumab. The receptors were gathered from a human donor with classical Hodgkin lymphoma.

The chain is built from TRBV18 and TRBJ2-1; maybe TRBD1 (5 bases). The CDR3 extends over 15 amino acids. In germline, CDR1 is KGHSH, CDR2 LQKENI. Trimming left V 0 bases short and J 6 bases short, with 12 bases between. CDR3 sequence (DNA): TGTGCCAGCTCACCACCGGGCAGGGTCGGCAATGAGCAGTTCTTC. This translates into CASSPPGRVGNEQFF.

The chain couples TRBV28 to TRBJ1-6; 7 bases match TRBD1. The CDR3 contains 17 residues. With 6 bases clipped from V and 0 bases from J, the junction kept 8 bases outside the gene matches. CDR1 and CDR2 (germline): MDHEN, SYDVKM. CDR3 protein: CASSSGQASSYNSPLHF. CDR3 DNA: TGTGCCAGCAGCTCCGGACAGGCGAGCTCCTATAATTCACCCCTCCACTTT.

The CDR3 reads CASSLIRGMNTEAFF. The CDR3, as DNA: TGTGCCAGCAGCTTAATTAGGGGGATGAACACTGAAGCTTTCTTT. This chain links TRBV7-9 with TRBJ1-1, with D possibly TRBD1 on 6 matching bases. Trimming shortened V by 2 bases and J by 0 bases, and 10 bases separated the two germline ends. The CDR3 consists of 15 residues. Per germline, CDR1 SEHNR and CDR2 FQNEAQ (reference sequence). Together with reference TRBV7-9 and TRBJ1-1, the CDR3 gives the full variable domain: DTGVSQNPRHKITKRGQNVTFRCDPISEHNRLYWYRQTLGQGPEFLTYFQNEAQLEKSRLLSDRFSAERPKGSFSTLEIQRTEQGDSAMYLCASSLIRGMNTEAFFGQGTRLTVV.

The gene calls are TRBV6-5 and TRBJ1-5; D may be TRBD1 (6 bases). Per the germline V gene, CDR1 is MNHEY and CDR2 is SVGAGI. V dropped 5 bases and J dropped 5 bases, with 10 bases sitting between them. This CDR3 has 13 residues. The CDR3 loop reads CASSEQGYQPQHF. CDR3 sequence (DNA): TGTGCCAGCAGTGAACAGGGTTATCAGCCCCAGCATTTT.

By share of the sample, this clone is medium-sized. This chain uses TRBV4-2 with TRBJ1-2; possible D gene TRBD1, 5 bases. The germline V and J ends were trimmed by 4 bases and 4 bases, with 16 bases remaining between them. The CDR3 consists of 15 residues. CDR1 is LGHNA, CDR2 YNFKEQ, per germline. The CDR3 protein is CASSPELQAVYGYTF. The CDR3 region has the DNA TGTGCCAGCAGCCCCGAGCTACAGGCCGTCTATGGCTACACCTTC.

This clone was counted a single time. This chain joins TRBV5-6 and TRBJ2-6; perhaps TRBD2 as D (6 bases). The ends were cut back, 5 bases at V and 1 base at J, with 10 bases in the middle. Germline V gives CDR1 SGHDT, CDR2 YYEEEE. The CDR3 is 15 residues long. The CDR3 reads CASRWRGSGANVLTF. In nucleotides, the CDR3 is TGTGCCAGCAGGTGGAGGGGATCTGGGGCCAACGTCCTGACTTTC.

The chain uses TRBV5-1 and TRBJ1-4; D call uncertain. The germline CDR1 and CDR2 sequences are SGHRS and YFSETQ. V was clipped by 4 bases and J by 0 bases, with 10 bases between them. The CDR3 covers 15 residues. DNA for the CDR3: TGCGCCAGCAGCCCCGTGGGAGCAACTAATGAAAAACTGTTTTTT. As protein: CASSPVGATNEKLFF.